The rows below give T cell receptor beta chains drawn from one sample of a study of CDR3 diversity in severe acne. In TCRdb, the PCR reads were re-called with MiXCR into one record per CDR3 protein. The sample shows roughly 79,000 distinct CDR3 sequences, about 53% of them seen only once. Sequenced sample: blood. These receptors all stem from a male donor with severe acne vulgaris. CDR3s include the opening cysteine and the closing phenylalanine or tryptophan. A D gene is named only where the DNA matches it firmly. Rows give clone size only sometimes, using once, few, many, or a class for an expanded clone.

abundance: few
v_gene: TRBV19
d_gene: TRBD1
j_gene: TRBJ2-3
CDR3aa: CASRPGQGGVDTQYF
CDR3nt: TGTGCCAGTAGACCCGGACAGGGTGGGGTAGATACGCAGTATTTT

abundance: few
v_gene: TRBV2
d_gene: TRBD2
j_gene: TRBJ2-1
CDR3aa: CASIRDPGGGHEQFF
CDR3nt: TGTGCCAGCATAAGAGATCCCGGCGGGGGTCATGAGCAGTTCTTC

abundance: .
v_gene: TRBV10-3
d_gene: TRBD2
j_gene: TRBJ2-2
CDR3aa: CATLAGEGTGELFF
CDR3nt: TGTGCCACCCTAGCGGGAGAAGGGACCGGGGAGCTGTTTTTT

abundance: few
v_gene: TRBV25-1
d_gene: .
j_gene: TRBJ1-1
CDR3aa: CATSLGPEAFF
CDR3nt: TGTGCCACCTCGTTGGGACCTGAAGCTTTCTTT

abundance: .
v_gene: TRBV2
d_gene: TRBD2
j_gene: TRBJ2-1
CDR3aa: CASSQGLAGVNEQFF
CDR3nt: TGTGCCAGCAGTCAGGGACTAGCGGGAGTCAATGAGCAGTTCTTC

abundance: .
v_gene: TRBV6-2/TRBV6-3
d_gene: .
j_gene: TRBJ1-1
CDR3aa: CASSRLGTEAFF
CDR3nt: TGTGCCAGCAGCCGGCTTGGAACTGAAGCTTTCTTT

abundance: few
v_gene: TRBV15
d_gene: .
j_gene: TRBJ1-1
CDR3aa: CATSVRHLITDTEAFF
CDR3nt: TGTGCCACCAGCGTTCGACACTTAATTACGGACACTGAAGCTTTCTTT

abundance: .
v_gene: TRBV24-1
d_gene: .
j_gene: TRBJ2-2
CDR3aa: CATSGGNTGELFF
CDR3nt: TGTGCCACCAGTGGGGGAAACACCGGGGAGCTGTTTTTT

abundance: few
v_gene: TRBV4-1
d_gene: TRBD2
j_gene: TRBJ2-5
CDR3aa: CASSQGQILAGVQETQYF
CDR3nt: TGCGCCAGCAGCCAAGGCCAGATACTAGCGGGAGTCCAAGAGACCCAGTACTTC

abundance: few
v_gene: TRBV11-2
d_gene: .
j_gene: TRBJ2-5
CDR3aa: CASSLDLDKRTQYF
CDR3nt: TGTGCCAGCAGCTTAGACTTGGACAAAAGGACCCAGTACTTC

abundance: many
v_gene: TRBV3-1
d_gene: TRBD1
j_gene: TRBJ1-1
CDR3aa: CASSPRQGARGTEAFF
CDR3nt: TGTGCCAGCAGCCCCCGACAGGGGGCGCGGGGCACTGAAGCTTTCTTT

abundance: few
v_gene: TRBV11-3
d_gene: .
j_gene: TRBJ2-1
CDR3aa: CASSLGGAGQGEQFF
CDR3nt: TGTGCCAGCAGCTTAGGAGGGGCGGGGCAAGGTGAGCAGTTCTTC

abundance: .
v_gene: TRBV10-2
d_gene: .
j_gene: TRBJ1-2
CDR3aa: CASSLGMYYGYTF
CDR3nt: TGTGCCAGCAGTTTGGGGATGTACTATGGCTACACCTTC

abundance: many
v_gene: TRBV20-1
d_gene: .
j_gene: TRBJ1-1
CDR3aa: CSASLPQLSNTEAFF
CDR3nt: TGCAGTGCTAGTCTCCCACAACTAAGCAACACTGAAGCTTTCTTT

abundance: few
v_gene: TRBV20-1
d_gene: .
j_gene: TRBJ1-4
CDR3aa: CSASGKPGKEKKLFF
CDR3nt: TGCAGTGCTAGTGGAAAACCGGGAAAAGAAAAAAAACTGTTTTTT

abundance: few
v_gene: TRBV5-6
d_gene: .
j_gene: TRBJ1-1
CDR3aa: CASSLAAEGYTEAFF
CDR3nt: TGTGCCAGCAGCTTGGCCGCGGAGGGGTACACTGAAGCTTTCTTT

abundance: few
v_gene: TRBV12-1
d_gene: .
j_gene: TRBJ2-1
CDR3aa: CASTRASGRGNEQFF
CDR3nt: TGTGCCAGCACCCGGGCTAGCGGGAGAGGAAATGAGCAGTTCTTC

abundance: .
v_gene: TRBV9
d_gene: .
j_gene: TRBJ1-4
CDR3aa: CASSVRSDARPYEKLFF
CDR3nt: TGTGCCAGCAGCGTGAGATCGGACGCACGGCCTTATGAAAAACTGTTTTTT

abundance: many
v_gene: TRBV12-3/TRBV12-4
d_gene: TRBD2
j_gene: TRBJ2-3
CDR3aa: CASNGGRATDTQYF
CDR3nt: TGTGCCAGCAACGGCGGGAGGGCCACAGATACGCAGTATTTT

abundance: few
v_gene: TRBV30
d_gene: .
j_gene: TRBJ2-7
CDR3aa: CAWSEAQAITEQYF
CDR3nt: TGTGCCTGGAGTGAAGCTCAAGCGATCACCGAGCAGTACTTC

abundance: .
v_gene: TRBV5-4
d_gene: .
j_gene: TRBJ2-1
CDR3aa: CASSRPSGGTKRSNEQFF
CDR3nt: TGTGCCAGCAGCAGGCCCTCCGGCGGGACCAAGCGGAGCAATGAGCAGTTCTTC

abundance: many
v_gene: TRBV10-2
d_gene: .
j_gene: TRBJ2-3
CDR3aa: CASSEGSSTDTQYF
CDR3nt: TGCGCCAGCAGTGAGGGGTCGAGCACAGATACGCAGTATTTT

abundance: .
v_gene: TRBV10-3
d_gene: TRBD2
j_gene: TRBJ2-7
CDR3aa: CAISAAGGSDEQYF
CDR3nt: TGTGCCATCAGTGCCGCGGGAGGGTCCGATGAACAGTACTTC

abundance: .
v_gene: TRBV9
d_gene: .
j_gene: TRBJ1-1
CDR3aa: CASRQIRNTEAFF
CDR3nt: TGTGCCAGCAGGCAAATTAGGAACACTGAAGCTTTCTTT

abundance: few
v_gene: TRBV7-8
d_gene: .
j_gene: TRBJ2-1
CDR3aa: CASSLVSGSDTQFF
CDR3nt: TGTGCCAGCAGCTTAGTCTCGGGGTCAGATACGCAGTTCTTC

abundance: .
v_gene: TRBV5-4
d_gene: .
j_gene: TRBJ2-6
CDR3aa: CATGLGSSSGANVLTF
CDR3nt: TGCGCCACCGGGTTAGGGAGTAGCTCTGGGGCCAACGTCCTGACTTTC

abundance: .
v_gene: TRBV6-6
d_gene: .
j_gene: TRBJ2-6
CDR3aa: CASSPTANSGANVLTF
CDR3nt: TGTGCCAGCAGTCCGACAGCTAACTCTGGGGCCAACGTCCTGACTTTC

abundance: many
v_gene: TRBV20-1
d_gene: .
j_gene: TRBJ2-1
CDR3aa: CSATGTETFNEQFF
CDR3nt: TGCAGTGCTACCGGGACCGAGACGTTTAATGAGCAGTTCTTC

abundance: .
v_gene: TRBV25-1
d_gene: TRBD1
j_gene: TRBJ1-2
CDR3aa: CATSDRVYGYTF
CDR3nt: TGTGCCACCTCAGACAGGGTCTATGGCTACACCTTC

abundance: few
v_gene: TRBV5-8
d_gene: TRBD2
j_gene: TRBJ2-7
CDR3aa: CASGSGSYEQYF
CDR3nt: TGTGCCAGCGGTAGCGGGAGCTACGAGCAGTACTTC

abundance: many
v_gene: TRBV19
d_gene: TRBD2
j_gene: TRBJ2-1
CDR3aa: CASSMTSGGASKFF
CDR3nt: TGTGCCAGTAGTATGACTAGCGGGGGGGCCAGTAAGTTCTTC

abundance: many
v_gene: TRBV6-1
d_gene: .
j_gene: TRBJ2-7
CDR3aa: CASSETGFYEQYF
CDR3nt: TGTGCCAGCAGTGAAACCGGATTCTACGAGCAGTACTTC

abundance: medium-sized
v_gene: TRBV10-3
d_gene: TRBD2
j_gene: TRBJ2-5
CDR3aa: CAIKGSSGRAQETQYF
CDR3nt: TGTGCCATCAAGGGTTCTAGCGGGAGGGCACAAGAGACCCAGTACTTC

abundance: many
v_gene: TRBV10-3
d_gene: .
j_gene: TRBJ1-3
CDR3aa: CAISEVSGNTIYF
CDR3nt: TGTGCCATCAGTGAGGTCTCTGGAAACACCATATATTTT

abundance: .
v_gene: TRBV24-1
d_gene: TRBD1
j_gene: TRBJ2-6
CDR3aa: CATSGTGESGANVLTF
CDR3nt: TGTGCCACCAGTGGGACAGGGGAGTCTGGGGCCAACGTCCTGACTTTC

abundance: .
v_gene: TRBV6-1
d_gene: .
j_gene: TRBJ1-1
CDR3aa: CASSEIRGLMNTEAFF
CDR3nt: TGTGCCAGCTCCGAAATCAGAGGACTCATGAACACTGAAGCTTTCTTT

abundance: .
v_gene: TRBV6-4
d_gene: TRBD2
j_gene: TRBJ2-1
CDR3aa: CASSDPGTSGSEQFF
CDR3nt: TGTGCCAGCAGTGATCCTGGGACTAGCGGGAGTGAGCAGTTCTTC

abundance: .
v_gene: TRBV4-3
d_gene: TRBD1
j_gene: TRBJ1-6
CDR3aa: CASSQPGQGNSPLHF
CDR3nt: TGCGCCAGCAGCCAACCGGGACAGGGTAATTCACCCCTCCACTTT

abundance: .
v_gene: TRBV7-9
d_gene: TRBD1
j_gene: TRBJ2-5
CDR3aa: CASSADREQETQYF
CDR3nt: TGTGCCAGCAGCGCGGACAGGGAACAAGAGACCCAGTACTTC

abundance: .
v_gene: TRBV25-1
d_gene: .
j_gene: TRBJ2-2
CDR3aa: CASTDTGVGELFF
CDR3nt: TGTGCCAGCACTGACACCGGCGTCGGGGAGCTGTTTTTT

abundance: few
v_gene: TRBV25-1
d_gene: TRBD2
j_gene: TRBJ2-7
CDR3aa: CASSESGLAGAHEQYF
CDR3nt: TGTGCCAGCAGTGAATCGGGACTAGCGGGAGCCCACGAGCAGTACTTC

abundance: .
v_gene: TRBV5-4
d_gene: TRBD1
j_gene: TRBJ2-6
CDR3aa: CASSPDRVINVLTF
CDR3nt: TGTGCCAGCAGCCCTGACAGGGTAATCAACGTCCTGACTTTC

abundance: .
v_gene: TRBV5-4
d_gene: .
j_gene: TRBJ2-2
CDR3aa: CASSPPNTGELFF
CDR3nt: TGTGCCAGCAGCCCCCCGAACACCGGGGAGCTGTTTTTT

abundance: many
v_gene: TRBV18
d_gene: .
j_gene: TRBJ1-5
CDR3aa: CASSPLGDSNQPQHF
CDR3nt: TGTGCCAGCTCACCTTTGGGGGATAGCAATCAGCCCCAGCATTTT

abundance: few
v_gene: TRBV24-1
d_gene: .
j_gene: TRBJ1-2
CDR3aa: CATSEGADYGYTF
CDR3nt: TGTGCCACCAGTGAGGGGGCGGACTATGGCTACACCTTC

abundance: medium-sized
v_gene: TRBV7-6
d_gene: .
j_gene: TRBJ2-7
CDR3aa: CASSGSPHEQYF
CDR3nt: TGTGCCAGCAGCGGCTCCCCTCACGAGCAGTACTTC